One and the same sample provided the 21 T cell receptor beta chains below, sequenced in a study of shared clonotypes between healthy human individuals (dated by TCRdb to the early 2020s). The library was obtained by the immunoSEQ multiplex PCR assay. TCRdb took over this immuneACCESS table, retaining in-frame rearrangements with V and J assigned. Such tables are incomplete; in checked studies, under half of the missing clones stem from an unresolved V gene, and the remainder is unexplained. The sample contains over 2 million clones, just under 95% of them found a single time. The ten largest make up more than 0.95% of the sample. CD8 naive samples consisted of CD45RO-negative cells that were positively selected for CCR7, yielding a CD45RA+CCR7+ population without TemRA cells. Material for sequencing was naive CD8+ T cells sorted from blood. What the cell subset or site label conveys for this sample: CD45RA+CCR7+. The receptors were sampled from a man aged 18 to 35 in good health.

This rearrangement joins TRBV27 to TRBJ1-5; TRBD1 matches at 7 bases. Germline V lookup: CDR1 MNHEY, CDR2 SMNVEV (reference sequence). V dropped 1 base and J dropped 4; count of bases not matched to a gene: 7. The CDR3 contains 16 residues. CDR3 DNA: TGTGCCAGCAGTTTATACCCCTCGACAGGGAATCAGCCCCAGCATTTT. Protein sequence: CASSLYPSTGNQPQHF.

This rearrangement joins TRBV27 to TRBJ2-7; D remains ambiguous. The CDR3 consists of 15 residues. Germline V gives CDR1 MNHEY, CDR2 SMNVEV (reference sequence). Deletions cut 5 bases from V and 2 bases from J, with 16 bases between. CDR3 protein: CASSPWQSGPYEQYF. DNA for the CDR3: TGTGCCAGCAGTCCCTGGCAATCGGGCCCCTACGAGCAGTACTTC.

As to this clone: Other DNA variants within this sample encode the same CDR3. The V gene is TRBV5-6, the J gene TRBJ2-7; D ambiguous. This CDR3 comprises 14 residues. Looked up from germline, CDR1 is SGHDT and CDR2 is YYEEEE. V gave up 0 bases and J gave up 1 base, with 8 bases separating them. In nucleotides, the CDR3 is TGTGCCAGCAGCTTGGCGGATAAATCCTACGAGCAGTACTTC. The encoded protein is CASSLADKSYEQYF.

This chain joins TRBV5-8 and TRBJ2-1; D is possibly TRBD2 (5 bases). In germline, CDR1 is SGHTS, CDR2 YDEGEE. V was clipped by 5 bases and J by 4 bases, with 16 bases between them. This CDR3 is built from 15 residues. The CDR3 here is CASRWGAGFYNEQFF. The CDR3 DNA sequence: TGTGCCAGCAGATGGGGAGCCGGGTTTTACAATGAGCAGTTCTTC.

This clone was seen only a few times. The gene calls are TRBV30 and TRBJ2-7, with 8 nucleotides matching TRBD1. Germline-derived CDR1 and CDR2 are GTSNPN and SVGIG (reference sequence). The CDR3 has 14 residues. Losses at the gene ends were 1 base for V and 2 bases for J; bases not matched to a gene: 4. CDR3 nucleotides: TGTGCCTGGAGTGGACAGGGGCCCGCCTACGAGCAGTACTTC. Translated, it gives CAWSGQGPAYEQYF.

V and J are TRBV27 and TRBJ1-2, with 9 bases lining up with TRBD1. The germline V gene has CDR1 MNHEY and CDR2 SMNVEV (reference sequence). There are 15 residues in the CDR3. Trimming removed 7 bases from V and 6 bases from J; junction bases left unmatched: 12. The CDR3 loop is CASTPTGTGRNGYTF. The CDR3 DNA reads TGTGCCAGCACTCCTACCGGGACAGGGAGAAATGGCTACACCTTC.

To note about this clone: Other nucleotide sequences in the sample specify the same CDR3. The rearrangement uses TRBV4-1 and TRBJ2-1; no firm D call. The CDR3 contains 13 residues. CDR1 and CDR2 from the germline V gene are MGHRA and YSYEKL. Trimming took 0 bases from V and 9 from J, leaving 9 bases between them. The CDR3 bases are TGCGCCAGCAGCCAAGATAACGGCGGTGAGCAGTTCTTC. Translating it yields CASSQDNGGEQFF.

The chain is built from TRBV28 and TRBJ2-3; either TRBD1 or TRBD2 may supply D (6 bases each). The length of the CDR3 is 18 residues. In germline, CDR1 is MDHEN, CDR2 SYDVKM. The germline V and J ends were trimmed by 5 bases and 0 bases, with 21 bases remaining between them. The CDR3 DNA reads TGTGCCAGCAGTCCCGCCGGGGGCGGGTTATCTAGCACAGATACGCAGTATTTT. Its translation is CASSPAGGGLSSTDTQYF.

The chain links TRBV4-1 to TRBJ2-5, with D possibly being TRBD1 (6 bases). V dropped 6 bases and J dropped 5 bases, with 13 bases sitting between them. This CDR3 has 13 residues. Germline V lookup: CDR1 MGHRA, CDR2 YSYEKL. The CDR3 region has the DNA TGCGCCAGCAGTACCAGGGGCGGGGAGACCCAGTACTTC. It is translated as CASSTRGGETQYF.

The chain carries TRBV9 and TRBJ2-5; D is ambiguous. The CDR3 has 14 residues. The germline V gene encodes CDR1 SGDLS and CDR2 YYNGEE. Trimming took off 1 base at V and 1 base at J, with 8 bases between the two ends. CDR3 coding DNA: TGTGCCAGCAGCGTATTTGCAGGCCAAGAGACCCAGTACTTC. Its translation is CASSVFAGQETQYF.

This clone was observed once. The chain is built from TRBV6-6 and TRBJ2-7; 8 bases agree with TRBD1. CDR1 is MNHNY and CDR2 is SVGAGI in the germline V gene (reference sequence). The CDR3 contains 14 residues. V shed 0 bases, J shed 7 bases, and the junction held 5 bases outside the gene matches. CDR3 sequence reads: CASSYSTGAGEQYF. CDR3 coding DNA: TGTGCCAGCAGTTACTCGACAGGGGCGGGGGAGCAGTACTTC.

The V and J genes are TRBV9 and TRBJ2-5; perhaps TRBD1 as D (5 bases). The CDR3 extends over 15 amino acids. Germline CDR1 and CDR2: SGDLS and YYNGEE. V was pared by 1 base and J by 2 bases, with 12 bases between. The CDR3 DNA sequence: TGTGCCAGCAGCGTAAGTGGCAGGGCACAAGAGACCCAGTACTTC. It yields the protein CASSVSGRAQETQYF.

The chain is built from TRBV9 and TRBJ2-3; TRBD2 aligns across 10 bases. Germline V gene sequence: CDR1 SGDLS, CDR2 YYNGEE. Trimming removed 0 bases from V and 3 bases from J; junction bases left unmatched: 7. CDR3 length: 17 amino acids. In nucleotides, the CDR3 is TGTGCCAGCAGCGTAGCGAGCGGGGGGGCCCGGACAGATACGCAGTATTTT. Its translation: CASSVASGGARTDTQYF. Together with reference TRBV9 and TRBJ2-3, the CDR3 gives the full variable domain: DSGVTQTPKHLITATGQRVTLRCSPRSGDLSVYWYQQSLDQGLQFLIQYYNGEERAKGNILERFSAQQFPDLHSELNLSSLELGDSALYFCASSVASGGARTDTQYFGPGTRLTVL.

The chain combines TRBV6-1 with TRBJ2-3; no definite D call. Germline CDR1 and CDR2: MNHNS and SASEGT. Trimming shortened V by 1 base and J by 2 bases, and 13 bases separated the two germline ends. The length of the CDR3 is 16 residues. The CDR3 spells CASSEVALSYTDTQYF. CDR3 DNA sequence: TGTGCCAGCAGTGAAGTCGCCTTGTCCTACACAGATACGCAGTATTTT.

This chain joins TRBV27 and TRBJ2-3; no reliable D call. This CDR3 region has 16 residues. V dropped 4 bases and J dropped 0 bases, with 14 bases sitting between them. In germline, CDR1 is MNHEY, CDR2 SMNVEV (reference sequence). CDR3 bases: TGTGCCAGCAGTTCCGCTTTCCGGTTTAGCACAGATACGCAGTATTTT. This codes for CASSSAFRFSTDTQYF.

The chain joins TRBV27 to TRBJ2-7, with a weak D call TRBD1 (5 bases). The CDR3 covers 20 residues. From germline, CDR1 is MNHEY and CDR2 SMNVEV (reference sequence). V was pared by 6 bases and J by 4 bases, with 34 bases between. CDR3 loop: CASRQGTSSYEQFQPYEQYF. For the CDR3, the DNA is TGTGCCAGCAGGCAGGGAACAAGCTCCTACGAGCAGTTCCAACCGTACGAGCAGTACTTC.

The chain links TRBV6-1 to TRBJ2-7; either TRBD1 or TRBD2 may fit D (5 bases each). Germline CDR1 MNHNS, CDR2 SASEGT. Trimming left V 4 bases short and J 3 bases short, with 19 bases between. The CDR3 is 16 residues long. The CDR3 spells CASSGRPGTVIYEQYF. The CDR3 nucleotides are TGTGCCAGCAGTGGGAGGCCCGGGACCGTCATCTACGAGCAGTACTTC.

This clone was picked up one time. This chain uses TRBV9 with TRBJ2-7; unclear D gene. Trimming removed 0 bases from V and 2 bases from J, with 9 bases in between. CDR3 size: 14 residues. The germline V gene encodes CDR1 SGDLS and CDR2 YYNGEE. Written as DNA, the CDR3 is TGTGCCAGCAGCGTAGAAGGTCGGCCCTACGAGCAGTACTTC. As protein: CASSVEGRPYEQYF.

The chain couples TRBV28 to TRBJ2-7, with D possibly being TRBD1 (5 bases). Germline V CDR1 and CDR2: MDHEN, SYDVKM. V lost 1 base, J lost 3 bases, and 10 bases lay in between. The CDR3 extends over 14 amino acids. CDR3 bases: TGTGCCAGCAGTTTATTTCCAGGGTACTACGAGCAGTACTTC. Amino acid sequence: CASSLFPGYYEQYF.

This chain uses TRBV7-9 with TRBJ2-7; D might be TRBD1 (5 bases). The CDR3 has 14 residues. Germline-derived CDR1 and CDR2 are SEHNR and FQNEAQ (reference sequence). Trimming took off 5 bases at V and 3 bases at J, with 14 bases between the two ends. The CDR3 here is CASSTQGIDYEQYF. CDR3 in DNA: TGTGCCAGCAGCACTCAGGGCATTGACTACGAGCAGTACTTC.

This chain uses TRBV30 with TRBJ2-2; D is possibly TRBD1 (6 bases). V was trimmed by 4 bases and J by 1 base, leaving 13 bases between them. There are 15 residues in the CDR3. Germline lookup yields CDR1 GTSNPN and CDR2 SVGIG (reference sequence). In DNA, the CDR3 is TGTGCCTGGAACTACCGCAGGGGGAACACCGGGGAGCTGTTTTTT. Protein sequence: CAWNYRRGNTGELFF.